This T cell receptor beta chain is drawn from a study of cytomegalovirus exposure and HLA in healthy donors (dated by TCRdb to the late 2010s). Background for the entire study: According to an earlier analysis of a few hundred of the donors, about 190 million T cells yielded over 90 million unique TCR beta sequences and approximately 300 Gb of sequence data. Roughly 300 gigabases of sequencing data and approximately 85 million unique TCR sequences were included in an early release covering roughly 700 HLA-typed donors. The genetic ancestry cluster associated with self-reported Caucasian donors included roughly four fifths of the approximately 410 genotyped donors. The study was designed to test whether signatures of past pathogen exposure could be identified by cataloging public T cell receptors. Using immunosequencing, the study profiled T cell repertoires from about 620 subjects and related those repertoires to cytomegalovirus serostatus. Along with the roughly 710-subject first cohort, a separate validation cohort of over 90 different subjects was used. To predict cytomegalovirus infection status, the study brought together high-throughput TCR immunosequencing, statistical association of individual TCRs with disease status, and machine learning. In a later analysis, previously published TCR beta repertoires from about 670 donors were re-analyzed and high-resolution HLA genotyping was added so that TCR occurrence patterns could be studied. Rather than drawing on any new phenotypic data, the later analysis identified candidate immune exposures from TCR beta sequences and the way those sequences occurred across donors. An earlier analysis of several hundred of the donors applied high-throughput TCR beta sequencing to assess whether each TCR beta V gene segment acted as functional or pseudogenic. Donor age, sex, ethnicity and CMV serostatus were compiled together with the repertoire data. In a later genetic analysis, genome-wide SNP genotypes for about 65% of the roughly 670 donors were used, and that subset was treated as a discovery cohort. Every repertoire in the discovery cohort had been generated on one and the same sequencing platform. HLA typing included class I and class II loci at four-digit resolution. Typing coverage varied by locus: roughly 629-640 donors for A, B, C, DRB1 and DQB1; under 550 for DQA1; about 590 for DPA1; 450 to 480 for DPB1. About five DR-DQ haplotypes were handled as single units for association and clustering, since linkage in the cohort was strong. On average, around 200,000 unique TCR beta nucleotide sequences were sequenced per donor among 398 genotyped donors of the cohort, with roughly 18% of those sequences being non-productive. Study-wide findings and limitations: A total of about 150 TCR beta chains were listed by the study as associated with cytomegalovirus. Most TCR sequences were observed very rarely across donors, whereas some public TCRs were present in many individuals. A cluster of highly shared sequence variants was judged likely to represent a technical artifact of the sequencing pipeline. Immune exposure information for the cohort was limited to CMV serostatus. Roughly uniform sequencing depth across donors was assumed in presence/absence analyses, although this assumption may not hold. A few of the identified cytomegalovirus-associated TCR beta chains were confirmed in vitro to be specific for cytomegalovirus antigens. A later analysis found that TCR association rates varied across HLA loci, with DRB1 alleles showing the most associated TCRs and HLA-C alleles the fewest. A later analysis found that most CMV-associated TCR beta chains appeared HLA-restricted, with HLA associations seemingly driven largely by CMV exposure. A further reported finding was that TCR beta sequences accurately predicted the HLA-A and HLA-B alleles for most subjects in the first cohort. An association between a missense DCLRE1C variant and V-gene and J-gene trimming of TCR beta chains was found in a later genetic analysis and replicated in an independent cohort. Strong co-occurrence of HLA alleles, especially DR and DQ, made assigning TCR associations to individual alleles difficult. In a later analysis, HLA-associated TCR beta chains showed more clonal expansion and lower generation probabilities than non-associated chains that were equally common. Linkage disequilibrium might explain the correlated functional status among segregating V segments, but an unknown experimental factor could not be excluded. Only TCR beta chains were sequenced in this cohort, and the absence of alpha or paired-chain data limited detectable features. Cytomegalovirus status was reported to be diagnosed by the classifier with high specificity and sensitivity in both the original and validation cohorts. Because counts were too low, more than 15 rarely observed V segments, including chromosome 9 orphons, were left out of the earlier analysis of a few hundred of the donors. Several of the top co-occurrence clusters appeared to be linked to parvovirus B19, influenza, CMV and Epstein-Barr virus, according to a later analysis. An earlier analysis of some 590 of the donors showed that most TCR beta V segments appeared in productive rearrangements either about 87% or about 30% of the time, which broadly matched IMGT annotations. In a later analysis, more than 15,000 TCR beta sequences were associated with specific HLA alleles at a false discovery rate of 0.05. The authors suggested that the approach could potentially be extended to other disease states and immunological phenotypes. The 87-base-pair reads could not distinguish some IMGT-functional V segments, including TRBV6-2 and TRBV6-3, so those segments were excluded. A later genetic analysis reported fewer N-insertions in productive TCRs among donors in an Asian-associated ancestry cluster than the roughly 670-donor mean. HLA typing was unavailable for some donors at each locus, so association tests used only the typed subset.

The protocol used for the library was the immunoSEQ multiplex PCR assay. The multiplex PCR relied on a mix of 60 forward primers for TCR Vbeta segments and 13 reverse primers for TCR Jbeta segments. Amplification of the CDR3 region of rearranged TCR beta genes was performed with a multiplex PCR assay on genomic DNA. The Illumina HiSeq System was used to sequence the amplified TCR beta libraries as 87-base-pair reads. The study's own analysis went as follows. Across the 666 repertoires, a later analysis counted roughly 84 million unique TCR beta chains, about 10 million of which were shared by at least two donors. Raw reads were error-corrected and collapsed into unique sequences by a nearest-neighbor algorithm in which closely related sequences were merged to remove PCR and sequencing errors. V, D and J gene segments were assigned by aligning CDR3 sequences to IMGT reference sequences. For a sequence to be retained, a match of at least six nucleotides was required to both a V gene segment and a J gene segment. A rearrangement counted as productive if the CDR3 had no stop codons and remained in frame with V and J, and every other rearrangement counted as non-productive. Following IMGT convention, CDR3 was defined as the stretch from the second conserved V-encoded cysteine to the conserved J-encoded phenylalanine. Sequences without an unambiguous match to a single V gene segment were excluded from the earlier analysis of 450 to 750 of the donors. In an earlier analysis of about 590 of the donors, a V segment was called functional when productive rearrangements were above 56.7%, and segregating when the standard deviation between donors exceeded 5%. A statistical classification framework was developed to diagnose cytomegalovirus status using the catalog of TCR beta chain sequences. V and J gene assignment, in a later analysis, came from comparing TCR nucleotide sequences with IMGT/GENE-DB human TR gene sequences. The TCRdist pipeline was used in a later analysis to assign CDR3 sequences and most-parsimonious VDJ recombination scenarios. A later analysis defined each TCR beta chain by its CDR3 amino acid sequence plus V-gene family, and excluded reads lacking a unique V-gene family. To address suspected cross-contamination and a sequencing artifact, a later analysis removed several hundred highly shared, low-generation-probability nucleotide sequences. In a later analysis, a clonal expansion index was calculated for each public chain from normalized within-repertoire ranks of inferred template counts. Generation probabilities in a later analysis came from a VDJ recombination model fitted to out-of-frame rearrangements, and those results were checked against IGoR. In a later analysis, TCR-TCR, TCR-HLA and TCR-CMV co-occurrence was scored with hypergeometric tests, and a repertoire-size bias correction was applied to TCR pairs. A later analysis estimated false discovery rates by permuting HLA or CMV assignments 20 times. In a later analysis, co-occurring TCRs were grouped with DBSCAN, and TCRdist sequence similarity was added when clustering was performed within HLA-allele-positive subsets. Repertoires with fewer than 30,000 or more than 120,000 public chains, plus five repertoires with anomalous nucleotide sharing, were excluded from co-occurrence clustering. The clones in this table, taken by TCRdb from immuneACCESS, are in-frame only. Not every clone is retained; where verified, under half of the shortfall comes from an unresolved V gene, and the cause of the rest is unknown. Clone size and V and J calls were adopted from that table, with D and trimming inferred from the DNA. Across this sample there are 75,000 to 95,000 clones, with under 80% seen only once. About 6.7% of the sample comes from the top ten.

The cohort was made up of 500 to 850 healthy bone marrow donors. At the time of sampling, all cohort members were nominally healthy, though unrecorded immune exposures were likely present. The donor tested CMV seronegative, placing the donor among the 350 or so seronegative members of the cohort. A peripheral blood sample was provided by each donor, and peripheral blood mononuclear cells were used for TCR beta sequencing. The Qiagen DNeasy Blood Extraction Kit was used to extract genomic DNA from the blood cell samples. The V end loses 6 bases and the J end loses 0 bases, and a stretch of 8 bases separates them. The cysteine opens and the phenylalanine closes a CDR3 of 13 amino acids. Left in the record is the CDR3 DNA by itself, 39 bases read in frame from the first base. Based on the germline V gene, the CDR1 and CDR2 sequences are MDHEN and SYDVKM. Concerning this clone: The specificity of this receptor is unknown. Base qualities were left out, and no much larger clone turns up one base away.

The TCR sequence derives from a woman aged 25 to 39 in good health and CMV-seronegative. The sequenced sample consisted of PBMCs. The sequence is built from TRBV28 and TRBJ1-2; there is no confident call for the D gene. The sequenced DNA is TGTGCCAGCAGCGGAGACCCTAACTATGGCTACACCTTC. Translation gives CASSGDPNYGYTF.